This T cell receptor beta chain was captured by sequencing in a study of blood T cell repertoires in COVID-19. Study at large: Spain, Italy and the United States supplied samples that represented acute and convalescent COVID-19.

In the authors' methods: Nucleated cell number was recorded as an estimate derived from reference gene primer amplification. The assay was immunoSEQ multiplex PCR, and TCRdb's table has in-frame clones only and misses some. D and trimming were read from the DNA, whereas the V and J calls and clone size are those reported in that table. The profile covers 65,000 to 100,000 clones, with about 82% appearing a single time and roughly a sixth taken by the ten largest. V was trimmed by 0 bases and J by 9 bases, leaving 17 bases between them. This CDR3 has 15 residues. From germline, CDR1 is LGHDT and CDR2 YNNKEL (reference sequence).

The sample consisted of peripheral blood. The receptor was derived from a woman aged 80 or older with acute or convalescent COVID-19. The chain couples TRBV3-1 (or the pseudogene TRBV3-2) to TRBJ1-2, with TRBD1 as a possible D gene (6 bases). Written as DNA, the CDR3 is TGTGCCAGCAGCCAAGACCCCCTACAGGGCTGGAGCTACACCTTC. Translation gives CASSQDPLQGWSYTF.